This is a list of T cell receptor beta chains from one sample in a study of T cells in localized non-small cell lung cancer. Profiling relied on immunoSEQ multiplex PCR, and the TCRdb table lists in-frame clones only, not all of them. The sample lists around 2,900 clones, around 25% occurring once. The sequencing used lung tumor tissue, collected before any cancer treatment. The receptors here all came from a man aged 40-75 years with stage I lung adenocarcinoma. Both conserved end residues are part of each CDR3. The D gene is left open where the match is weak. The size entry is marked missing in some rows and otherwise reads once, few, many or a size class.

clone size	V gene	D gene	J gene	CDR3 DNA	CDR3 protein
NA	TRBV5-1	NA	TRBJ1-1	TGCGCCAGCAGCTTGGAAAACAGGGCTATTGGAACTGAAGCTTTCTTT	CASSLENRAIGTEAFF
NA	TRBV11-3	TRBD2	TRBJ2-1	TGTGCCAGCAGCCCGGAACTAGCGGCCTGGGCTGAGCAGTTCTTC	CASSPELAAWAEQFF
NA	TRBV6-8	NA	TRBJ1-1	TGTGCCAGCAATCTCGAGTACGGTACTGAAGCTTTCTTT	CASNLEYGTEAFF
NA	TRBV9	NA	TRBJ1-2	TGTGCCAGCAGCGGGGGCCCAGGGTCCCACTATGGCTACACCTTC	CASSGGPGSHYGYTF
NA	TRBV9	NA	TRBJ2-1	TGTGCCAGCAGCGGGGACTTCAATGAGCAGTTCTTC	CASSGDFNEQFF
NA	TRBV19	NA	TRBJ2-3	TGTGCCACCAACCCCAACTGGGCCACAGGAACGCAGTATTTT	CATNPNWATGTQYF
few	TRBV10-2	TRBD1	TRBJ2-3	TGCGCCAGCAGTGATTACCCCCATACAGGGGTTATTAGCACAGATACGCAGTATTTT	CASSDYPHTGVISTDTQYF
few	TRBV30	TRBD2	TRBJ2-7	TGTGCCTGGAGTACCCCGAGCTGGGGGGGCTACGAGCAGTACTTC	CAWSTPSWGGYEQYF
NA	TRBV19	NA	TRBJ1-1	TGTGCCAGTAGTACGGAGACTGAAGCTTTCTTT	CASSTETEAFF
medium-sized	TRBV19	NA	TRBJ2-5	TGTGCCAGTAGTATTCCCGGGTCATTGGGTGAGACCCAGTACTTC	CASSIPGSLGETQYF
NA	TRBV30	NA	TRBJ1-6	TGTGCCTGGACACACAGGAAAGATTCACCCCTCCACTTT	CAWTHRKDSPLHF
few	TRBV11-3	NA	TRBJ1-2	TGTGCCAGCCAAGTTCGGGGGCAGAGCTATGGCTACACCTTC	CASQVRGQSYGYTF
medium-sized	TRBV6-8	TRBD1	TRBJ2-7	TGTGCCAGCAGACCGGGACAGGGTGCGAAGCAGTACTTC	CASRPGQGAKQYF
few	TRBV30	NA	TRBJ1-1	TGTGCCTGGAGCGGGGGGACCCTAAGGACTGAAGCTTTCTTT	CAWSGGTLRTEAFF
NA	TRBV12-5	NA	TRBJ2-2	TGTGCTAGTGGGAGAACCGGGACAGCCTCCGGGACTCCCTTCGGTACCGGGGAGCTGTTTTTT	CASGRTGTASGTPFGTGELFF
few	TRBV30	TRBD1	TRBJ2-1	TGTGCCTGGAGCTTAGGGACAGGGGCGACAGACAATGAGCAGTTCTTC	CAWSLGTGATDNEQFF
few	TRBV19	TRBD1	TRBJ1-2	TGTGCCAGTATCTCGACGAGACCGACAGGGGGATATGGCTACACCTTC	CASISTRPTGGYGYTF
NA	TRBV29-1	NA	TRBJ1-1	TGCAGCGTTGTGTATTGGGGAGGCACTGAAGCTTTCTTT	CSVVYWGGTEAFF
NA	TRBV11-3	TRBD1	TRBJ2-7	TGTGCCAGCAGCTTTGCCGACAGGGGCTACGAGCAGTACTTC	CASSFADRGYEQYF
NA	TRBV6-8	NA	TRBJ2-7	TGTGCCACGAGGGGGAACTTCTACGAGCAGTACTTC	CATRGNFYEQYF
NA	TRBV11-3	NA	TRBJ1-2	TGTGCCAGCAGCTCCGAGAGAGGGGCTAACTATGGCTACACCTTC	CASSSERGANYGYTF
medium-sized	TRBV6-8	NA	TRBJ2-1	TGTGCCAGTCGGGACTCAACACACAATGAGCAGTTCTTC	CASRDSTHNEQFF
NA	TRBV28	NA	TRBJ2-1	TGTGCCAGCAGGCCGACAGCGAGCTCCTACAATGAGCAGTTCTTC	CASRPTASSYNEQFF
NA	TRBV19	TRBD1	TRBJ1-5	TGTGCCAGTACTTCGACAGGGGGTGGTGATCAGCCCCAGCATTTT	CASTSTGGGDQPQHF
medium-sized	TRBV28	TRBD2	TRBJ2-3	TGTGCCAGCAGTTTATTGCGGGGGGCCGCCGGAAATACGCAGTATTTT	CASSLLRGAAGNTQYF
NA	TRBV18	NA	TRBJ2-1	TGTGCCAGCTCACCTGGAGGGGCCTCCTACAATGAGCAGTTCTTC	CASSPGGASYNEQFF
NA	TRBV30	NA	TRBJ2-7	TGTGCCTGGAGTGTACTCGGGGGTGTTGGCGAGCAGTACTTC	CAWSVLGGVGEQYF
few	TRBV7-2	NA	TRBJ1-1	TGTGCCAGCAGCCGTAACGTGGACACTGAAGCTTTCTTT	CASSRNVDTEAFF
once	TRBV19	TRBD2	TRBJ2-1	TGTGCCAGTACCGTGAACTCTAGGAGCGGGAGTTCCTACAATGAGCAGTTCTTC	CASTVNSRSGSSYNEQFF
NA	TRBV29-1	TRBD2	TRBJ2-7	TGCAGCGTTGGGGGCGAAGCGGGGACCTCCTACGAGCAGTACTTC	CSVGGEAGTSYEQYF
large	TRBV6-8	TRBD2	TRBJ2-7	TGTGCCAGCAGAGCGGGGGCCGGATACGAGCAGTACTTC	CASRAGAGYEQYF
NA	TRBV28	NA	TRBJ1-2	TGTGCCAGCAGTTTGAACGGGGACCATTATGGCTACACCTTC	CASSLNGDHYGYTF
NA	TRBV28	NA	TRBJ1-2	TGTGCCAGCAGTGGGACAACCAACTATGGCTACACCTTC	CASSGTTNYGYTF
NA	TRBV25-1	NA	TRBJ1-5	TGTGCCAGCTCCAAAAAGAGGGACCTAAGGAGCAATCAGCCCCAGCATTTT	CASSKKRDLRSNQPQHF
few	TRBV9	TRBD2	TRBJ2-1	TGTGCCAGCAGTGTGGGCGGGAGGACCAATGAGCAGTTCTTC	CASSVGGRTNEQFF
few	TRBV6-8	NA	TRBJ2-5	TGTGCCTCCCGACAGCCAGGGAAGACCCAGTACTTC	CASRQPGKTQYF
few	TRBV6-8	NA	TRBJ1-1	TGTGCCAGCAGTCTCCAGGAAAACACTGAAGCTTTCTTT	CASSLQENTEAFF
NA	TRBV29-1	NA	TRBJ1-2	TGCAGCGTTGAAGATGAGTGGGGGGCTGAAAGCTACACCTTC	CSVEDEWGAESYTF
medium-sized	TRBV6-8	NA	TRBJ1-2	TGTGAGCCGACCCTAACGGAAAAATTCTATGGCTACACCTTC	CEPTLTEKFYGYTF
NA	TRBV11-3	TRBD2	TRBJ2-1	TGTGCCAGCAGCCCCGCAGTAGCGGGAACCAATGAGCAGTTCTTC	CASSPAVAGTNEQFF
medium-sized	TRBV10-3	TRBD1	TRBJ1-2	TGTGCCATCAGTGAGTCTGGGACAGTAGTCTACACCTTC	CAISESGTVVYTF
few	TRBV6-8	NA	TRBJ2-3	TGTGCCACCCGGAGGGCTAGTGTCACAGATACGCAGTATTTT	CATRRASVTDTQYF
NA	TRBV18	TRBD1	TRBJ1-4	TGTGCCAGCTCACCTACAGGGGCGAGTGAAAAACTGTTTTTT	CASSPTGASEKLFF
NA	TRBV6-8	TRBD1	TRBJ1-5	TGTGCCAGCATTCAGGGGGCGGGCAATCAGCCCCAGCATTTT	CASIQGAGNQPQHF